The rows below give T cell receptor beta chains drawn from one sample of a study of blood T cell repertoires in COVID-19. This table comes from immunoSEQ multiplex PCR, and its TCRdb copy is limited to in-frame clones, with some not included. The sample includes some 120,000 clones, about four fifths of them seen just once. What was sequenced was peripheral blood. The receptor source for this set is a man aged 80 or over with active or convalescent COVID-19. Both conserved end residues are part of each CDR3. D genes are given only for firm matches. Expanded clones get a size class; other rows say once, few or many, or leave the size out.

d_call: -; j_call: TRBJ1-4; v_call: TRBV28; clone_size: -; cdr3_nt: TGTGCCAGCAGTTTGACACCTGCAACTAATGAAAAACTGTTTTTT; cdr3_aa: CASSLTPATNEKLFF
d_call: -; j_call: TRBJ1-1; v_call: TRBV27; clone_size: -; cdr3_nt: TGTGCCAGCATTCTAACCCCGGGAGGGAGGACTGAAGCTTTCTTT; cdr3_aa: CASILTPGGRTEAFF
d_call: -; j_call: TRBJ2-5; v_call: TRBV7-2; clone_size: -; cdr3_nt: TGTGCCAGCAGCTCCCTAGTAGGGGGACAAGAGACCCAGTACTTC; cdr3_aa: CASSSLVGGQETQYF
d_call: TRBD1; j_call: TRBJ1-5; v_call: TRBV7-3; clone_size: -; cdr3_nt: TGTGCCAGCAGCGCGAGGGGGGACAGGGGCTCGGTGAGCAATCAGCCCCAGCATTTT; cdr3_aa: CASSARGDRGSVSNQPQHF
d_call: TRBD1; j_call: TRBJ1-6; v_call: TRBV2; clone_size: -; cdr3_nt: TGTGCCAGCAGTGAAAGGGACAGCATTAATTCACCCCTCCACTTT; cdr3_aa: CASSERDSINSPLHF
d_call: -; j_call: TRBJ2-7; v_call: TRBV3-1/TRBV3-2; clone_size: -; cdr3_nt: TGTGCCAGCAGCCAAGACACTAGACTCTACGAGCAGTACTTC; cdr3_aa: CASSQDTRLYEQYF
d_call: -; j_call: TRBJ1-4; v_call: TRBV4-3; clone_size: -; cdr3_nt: TGCGCCAGCAGCCAAGATCAGGGGCTCAGTGAAAAACTGTTTTTT; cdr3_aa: CASSQDQGLSEKLFF
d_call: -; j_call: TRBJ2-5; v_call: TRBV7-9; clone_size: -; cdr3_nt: TGTGCCAGCAGCTTAGGTCCGGGGAAAGAGACCCAGTACTTC; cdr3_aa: CASSLGPGKETQYF
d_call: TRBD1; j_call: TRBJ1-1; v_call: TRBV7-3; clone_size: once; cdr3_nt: TGTGCCAGCAGCCAGACAGGGGGCCTAAACGCTGAAGCTTTCTTT; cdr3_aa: CASSQTGGLNAEAFF
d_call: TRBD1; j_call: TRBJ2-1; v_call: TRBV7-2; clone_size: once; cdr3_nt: TGTGCCAGCAGCGAGGTCCGGACAGGGGAGTTCTTC; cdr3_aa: CASSEVRTGEFF
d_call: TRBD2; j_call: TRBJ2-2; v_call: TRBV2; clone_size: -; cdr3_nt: TGTGCCAGCGAGCCCCCAGGGGCGGGGGGCACCGGGGAGCTGTTTTTT; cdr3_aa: CASEPPGAGGTGELFF
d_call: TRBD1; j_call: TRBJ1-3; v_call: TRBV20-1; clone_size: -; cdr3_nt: TGCAGTGCTAGTGTGACAGGGGGCACTGGAAACACCATATATTTT; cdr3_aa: CSASVTGGTGNTIYF
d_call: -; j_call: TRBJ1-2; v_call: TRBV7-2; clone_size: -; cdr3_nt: TGTGCCAGCAGCTTAGTGTTTTGGGGCGGCAATGGCTACACCTTC; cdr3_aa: CASSLVFWGGNGYTF
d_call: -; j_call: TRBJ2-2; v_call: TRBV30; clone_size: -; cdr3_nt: TGTGCCTGGAGTGTGGCGGGGAAGAACACCGGGGAGCTGTTTTTT; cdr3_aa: CAWSVAGKNTGELFF
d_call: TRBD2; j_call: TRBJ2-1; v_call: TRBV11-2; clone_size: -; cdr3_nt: TGTGCCAGCAGCCCGAGCGGGGGCCCCTACAATGAGCAGTTCTTC; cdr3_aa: CASSPSGGPYNEQFF
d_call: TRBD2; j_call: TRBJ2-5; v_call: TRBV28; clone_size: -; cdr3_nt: TGTGCCAGCAGCCCCATAGCGGGGGGACAAGAGACCCAGTACTTC; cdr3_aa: CASSPIAGGQETQYF
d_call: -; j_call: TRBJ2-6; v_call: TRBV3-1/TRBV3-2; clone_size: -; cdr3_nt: TGTGCCAGCAGCCAAGGCGCTAGCAGATCTGGGGCCAACGTCCTGACTTTC; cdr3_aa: CASSQGASRSGANVLTF
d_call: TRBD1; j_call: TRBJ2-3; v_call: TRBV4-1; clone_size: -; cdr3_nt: TGCGCCAGCAGCCAAGGGGACAGGGTTTCAGATACGCAGTATTTT; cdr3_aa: CASSQGDRVSDTQYF
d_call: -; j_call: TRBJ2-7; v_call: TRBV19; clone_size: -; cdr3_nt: TGTGCCAGTAAAGAGACTGCAAGCTCCTACGAGCAGTACTTC; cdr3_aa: CASKETASSYEQYF
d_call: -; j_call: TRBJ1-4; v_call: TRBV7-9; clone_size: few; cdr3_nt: TGTGCCAGCAGCAATAACGACCCAGGGGTGTTTAATGAAAAACTGTTTTTT; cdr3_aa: CASSNNDPGVFNEKLFF
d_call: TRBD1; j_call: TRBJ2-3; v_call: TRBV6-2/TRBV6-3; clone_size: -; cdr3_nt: TGTGCCAGCAGCCGTCAGGGGGCCGGCACAGATACGCAGTATTTT; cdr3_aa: CASSRQGAGTDTQYF
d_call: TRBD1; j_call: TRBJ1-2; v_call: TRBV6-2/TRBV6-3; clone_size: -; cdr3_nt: TGTGCCAGCAGCCGGACAGGGGGCTGGTATGGCTACACCTTC; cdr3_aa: CASSRTGGWYGYTF
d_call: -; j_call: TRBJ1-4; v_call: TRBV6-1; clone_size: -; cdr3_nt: TGTGCCAGCAGTTATGGGGGGGGAGGTGAAAAACTGTTTTTT; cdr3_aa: CASSYGGGGEKLFF
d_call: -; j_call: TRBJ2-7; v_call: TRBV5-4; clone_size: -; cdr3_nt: TGTGCCAGCAGCTTGAACGGGGAGGCCGCCGAGCAGTACTTC; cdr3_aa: CASSLNGEAAEQYF
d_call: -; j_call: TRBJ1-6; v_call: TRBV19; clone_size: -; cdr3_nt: TGTGCCAGTAGGTCGGAGGGAGTATCAAGTTCACCCCTCCACTTT; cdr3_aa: CASRSEGVSSSPLHF
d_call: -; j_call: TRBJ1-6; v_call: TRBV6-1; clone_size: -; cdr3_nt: TGTGCCAGCAGTGAGACGACAGGAGTTAATTCACCCCTCCACTTT; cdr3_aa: CASSETTGVNSPLHF
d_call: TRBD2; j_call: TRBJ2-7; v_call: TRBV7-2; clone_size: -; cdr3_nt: TGTGCCAGCAGCTTGGATCTAGCGGGGGCCCCCTCGGTTCGGCAGTACTTC; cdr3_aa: CASSLDLAGAPSVRQYF
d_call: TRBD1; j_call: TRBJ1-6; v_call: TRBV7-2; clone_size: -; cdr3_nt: TGTGCCAGCAGCTCGCCCGGACAGGGGAAGAATTCACCCCTCCACTTT; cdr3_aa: CASSSPGQGKNSPLHF
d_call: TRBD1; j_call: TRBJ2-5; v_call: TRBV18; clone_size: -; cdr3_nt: TGTGCCAGCTCACCGGGACAGTTGGAGACCCAGTACTTC; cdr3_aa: CASSPGQLETQYF
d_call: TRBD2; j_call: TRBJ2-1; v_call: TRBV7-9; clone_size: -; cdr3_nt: TGTGCCACCCCCAGCGGGGGGGCCGTAGAGCAGTTCTTC; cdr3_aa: CATPSGGAVEQFF
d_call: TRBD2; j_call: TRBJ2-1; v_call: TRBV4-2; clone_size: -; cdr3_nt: TGTGCCAGCAGCCCGCTTGCGGGGGGCGAGCAGTTCTTC; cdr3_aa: CASSPLAGGEQFF
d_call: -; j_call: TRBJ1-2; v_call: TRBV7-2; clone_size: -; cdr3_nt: TGTGCCAGCAGCTTATGGTCTCAGGACATCTCCTCTGGCTACACCTTC; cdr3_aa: CASSLWSQDISSGYTF
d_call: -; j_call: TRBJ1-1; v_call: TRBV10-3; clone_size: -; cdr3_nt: TGTGCCATCAGTGAGTCCCAGGGAACCACTGAAGCTTTCTTT; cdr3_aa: CAISESQGTTEAFF
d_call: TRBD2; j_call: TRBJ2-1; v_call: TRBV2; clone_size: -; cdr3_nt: TGTGCCAGCAGACTAGCGGGGGAGCAGTTCTTC; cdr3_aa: CASRLAGEQFF
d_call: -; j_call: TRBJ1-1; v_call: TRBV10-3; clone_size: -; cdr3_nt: TGTGCCATCAGTGAGTCGGGGGGGGGCCCCACTGAAGCTTTCTTT; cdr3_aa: CAISESGGGPTEAFF
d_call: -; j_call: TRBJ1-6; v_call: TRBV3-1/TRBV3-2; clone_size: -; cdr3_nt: TGTGCCAGCAGCCAAGGAATGGGTACAGGTGAATCACCCCTCCACTTT; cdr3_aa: CASSQGMGTGESPLHF
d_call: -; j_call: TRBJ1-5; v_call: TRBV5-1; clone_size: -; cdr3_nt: TGCGCCAGCAGCTTACAGGGCCTAGAGCCCCAGCATTTT; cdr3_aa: CASSLQGLEPQHF